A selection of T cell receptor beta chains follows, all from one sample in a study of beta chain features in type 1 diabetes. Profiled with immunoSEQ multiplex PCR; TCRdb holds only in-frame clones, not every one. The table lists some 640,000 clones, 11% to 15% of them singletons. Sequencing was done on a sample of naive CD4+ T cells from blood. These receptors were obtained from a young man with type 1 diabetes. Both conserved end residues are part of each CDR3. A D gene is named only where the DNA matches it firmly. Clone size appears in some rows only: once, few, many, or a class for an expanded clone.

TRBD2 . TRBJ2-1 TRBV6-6 CASSYSSGDYYNEQFF TGTGCCAGCAGTTACTCAAGCGGGGATTACTACAATGAGCAGTTCTTC
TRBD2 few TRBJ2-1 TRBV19 CASSILAGSEQFF TGTGCCAGTAGTATATTAGCGGGAAGTGAGCAGTTCTTC
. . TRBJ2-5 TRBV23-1 CASSLRSLCSGQNQETQYF TGCGCCAGCAGTCTACGGAGTCTTTGTTCTGGACAGAACCAAGAGACCCAGTACTTC
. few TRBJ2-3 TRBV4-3 CASSQRQSTDTQYF TGCGCCAGCAGCCAAAGGCAGTCCACAGATACGCAGTATTTT
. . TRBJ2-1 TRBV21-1 CASSFRDWSSYNEQFF TGTGCCAGCAGCTTCCGGGACTGGAGCTCCTACAATGAGCAGTTCTTC
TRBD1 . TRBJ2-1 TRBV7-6 CASSTGGGYNEQFF TGTGCCAGCAGCACAGGGGGCGGCTACAATGAGCAGTTCTTC
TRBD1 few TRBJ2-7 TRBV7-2 CASSSWDRGQYEQYF TGTGCCAGCAGCTCCTGGGACAGGGGGCAATACGAGCAGTACTTC
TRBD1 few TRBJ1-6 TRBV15 CATSRDRDSGSPLHF TGTGCCACCAGCAGGGACCGGGACAGTGGTTCACCCCTCCACTTT
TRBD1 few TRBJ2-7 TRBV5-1 CASSRDRDYEQYF TGCGCCAGCAGCCGGGACAGGGACTACGAGCAGTACTTC
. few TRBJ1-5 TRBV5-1 CASSLIAGVNQPQHF TGCGCCAGCAGCTTGATCGCGGGGGTCAATCAGCCCCAGCATTTT
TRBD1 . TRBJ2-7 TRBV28 CASSWPLPTGDYEQYF TGTGCCAGCAGCTGGCCCCTCCCGACAGGGGATTACGAGCAGTACTTC
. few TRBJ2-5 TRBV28 CASSFAAGIGPETQYF TGTGCCAGCAGTTTCGCCGCAGGGATAGGGCCAGAGACCCAGTACTTC
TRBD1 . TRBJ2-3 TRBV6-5 CASRMTGARGDTQYF TGTGCCAGCAGGATGACAGGGGCGAGGGGAGATACGCAGTATTTT
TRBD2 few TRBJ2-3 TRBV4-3 CASSQETRGAQYF TGCGCCAGCAGCCAAGAAACCCGGGGGGCGCAGTATTTT
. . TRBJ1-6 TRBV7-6 CASSLAVQNHNSPLHF TGTGCCAGCAGCTTAGCGGTTCAAAACCATAATTCACCCCTCCACTTT
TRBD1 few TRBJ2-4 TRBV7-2 CASSLTGDIQYF TGTGCCAGCAGCTTGACAGGGGACATTCAGTACTTC
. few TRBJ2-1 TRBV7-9 CASKIGRGAYNEQFF TGTGCCAGTAAAATCGGGCGGGGAGCCTACAATGAGCAGTTCTTC
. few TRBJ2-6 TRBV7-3 CASSLYYTGHSGANVLTF TGTGCCAGCAGCTTATATTATACAGGACACTCTGGGGCCAACGTCCTGACTTTC
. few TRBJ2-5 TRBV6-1 CASWLVQETQYF TGTGCCAGCTGGTTGGTCCAAGAGACCCAGTACTTC
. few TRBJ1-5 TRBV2 CASQDSPNQPQHF TGTGCCAGCCAAGACAGTCCCAATCAGCCCCAGCATTTT
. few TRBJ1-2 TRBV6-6 CASTSKGGPSGYTF TGTGCCAGCACCTCTAAAGGCGGGCCCAGCGGCTACACCTTC
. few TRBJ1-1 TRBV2 CASRYATEAFF TGTGCCAGCAGATATGCGACTGAAGCTTTCTTT
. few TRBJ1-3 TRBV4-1 CASSQDRASTAGNTIYF TGCGCCAGCAGCCAAGATCGGGCGAGCACGGCTGGAAACACCATATATTTT
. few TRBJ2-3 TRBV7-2 CASSPRRPDTQYF TGTGCCAGCAGCCCACGGAGGCCAGATACGCAGTATTTT
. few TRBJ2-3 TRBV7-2 CASRSVGADTQYF TGTGCCAGCAGATCTGTTGGCGCAGATACGCAGTATTTT
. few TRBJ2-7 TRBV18 CASSPFDGTYEQYF TGTGCCAGCTCACCTTTCGACGGAACCTACGAGCAGTACTTC
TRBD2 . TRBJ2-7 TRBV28 CASSRGLAGNYEQYF TGTGCCAGCAGCCGCGGACTAGCGGGAAACTACGAGCAGTACTTC
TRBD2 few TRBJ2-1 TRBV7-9 CASSPHSGGAVNEQFF TGTGCCAGCAGCCCCCATAGCGGGGGGGCCGTCAATGAGCAGTTCTTC
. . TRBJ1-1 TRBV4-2 CASSQDHLVSTEAFF TGTGCCAGCAGCCAAGATCACCTTGTGAGCACTGAAGCTTTCTTT
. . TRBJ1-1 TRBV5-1 CASSLLRGDTEAFF TGCGCCAGCAGCCTGCTGCGCGGGGACACTGAAGCTTTCTTT
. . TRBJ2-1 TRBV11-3 CASSRGNEQFF TGTGCCAGCAGCCGGGGCAATGAGCAGTTCTTC
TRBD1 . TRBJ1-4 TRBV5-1 CASSLGQVNEKLFF TGCGCCAGCAGCCTAGGACAGGTTAATGAAAAACTGTTTTTT
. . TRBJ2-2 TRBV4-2 CASSQEALKLTGELFF TGTGCCAGCAGCCAAGAGGCACTTAAACTTACCGGGGAGCTGTTTTTT
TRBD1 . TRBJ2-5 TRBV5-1 CASSRGQGAGETQYF TGCGCCAGCAGCAGGGGACAGGGGGCCGGGGAGACCCAGTACTTC
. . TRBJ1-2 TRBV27 CASSTQGGYGYTF TGTGCCAGCAGTACCCAAGGAGGGTATGGCTACACCTTC
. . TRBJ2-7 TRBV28 CASIGQNEQYF TGTGCCAGCATAGGACAGAACGAGCAGTACTTC
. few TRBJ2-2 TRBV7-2 CASSREAGELFF TGTGCCAGCAGCAGAGAGGCCGGGGAGCTGTTTTTT
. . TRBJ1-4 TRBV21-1 CASIQRELGTNEKLFF TGTGCCAGCATTCAAAGGGAGCTAGGAACTAATGAAAAACTGTTTTTT
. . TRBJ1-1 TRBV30 CAWSVSSGTEAFF TGTGCCTGGAGTGTAAGTTCGGGTACTGAAGCTTTCTTT
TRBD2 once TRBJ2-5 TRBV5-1 CASSRLTGGETQYF TGCGCCAGCAGCCGTCTAACGGGGGGAGAGACCCAGTACTTC
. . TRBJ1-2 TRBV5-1 CASRNPGSSYGYTF TGCGCCAGTAGAAACCCGGGATCCAGCTATGGCTACACCTTC